The T cell receptor beta chain described here comes from a study of shared clonotypes between healthy human individuals. Trimming took 0 bases from V and 2 from J, leaving 21 bases between them. The germline CDR1 and CDR2 sequences are SGDLS and YYNGEE. The CDR3 length is 18 residues. Deep was the level at which the assay was run. The repertoire was sequenced with immunoSEQ multiplex PCR; TCRdb's copy has only in-frame clones and lacks some. This repertoire shows roughly 2,300,000 clones, under 95% found once; its top ten account for 0.3% to 0.45%. Study-wide points: For sorted subsets, rarefaction showed incomplete sequencing despite large depth. Roughly 5% was the fraction of naive CD4 clonotypes found shared across a handful of donors.

As regards this clone: The target antigen is unknown.

This receptor was taken from a young man in good health. Some clones in this sample may be carry-over from other donors' samples. Sequencing was done on a sample of naive CD4+ T cells from PBMCs. The subset was: CD45RA+ positively selected. The chain is built from TRBV9 and TRBJ2-7; D gene ambiguous. This CDR3 is CASSVDGRGWSDPYEQYF. CDR3 nucleotides: TGTGCCAGCAGCGTAGATGGCAGAGGTTGGTCGGACCCCTACGAGCAGTACTTC.